One sample yielded the 16 T cell receptor beta chains listed below, sequenced in a study of shared clonotypes between healthy human individuals. TCRdb's table, derived via immunoSEQ multiplex PCR, lists solely in-frame clones and lacks some. The sample contains 2 million to 2.5 million clones, around 92% of which appear only once. Specimen: naive CD4+ T cells from PBMCs. The subset is: CD45RA+ positively selected. The receptors stem from a young man in good health. Some clones in this sample may be carry-over from other donors' samples.

The V gene is TRBV7-3, the J gene TRBJ2-3, with D maybe TRBD2 (5 bases). The germline V gene has CDR1 SGHTA and CDR2 FQGTGA. The CDR3 has 15 residues. V dropped 2 bases and J dropped 0 bases, with 9 bases sitting between them. The CDR3 nucleotides are TGTGCCAGCAGCTTAGCGGGCCCAAGCACAGATACGCAGTATTTT. Its translation: CASSLAGPSTDTQYF.

The chain carries TRBV5-8 and TRBJ1-2; TRBD1 matches at 8 bases. The V gene's germline CDR1 is SGHTS and CDR2 YDEGEE. With 3 bases clipped from V and 8 bases from J, the junction kept 6 bases outside the gene matches. This CDR3 has 13 amino acids. CDR3 sequence reads: CASSSRTGLGYTF. CDR3 coding DNA: TGTGCCAGCAGCTCTCGGACAGGGTTGGGCTACACCTTC.

The chain carries TRBV5-8 and TRBJ1-5, with D possibly being TRBD1 (5 bases). The V end lost 5 bases, the J end lost 5 bases, and 14 bases lay between the germline ends. Germline values: CDR1 SGHTS, CDR2 YDEGEE. The CDR3 runs 14 residues. The CDR3 DNA is TGTGCCAGCAGAAGGGGCAGAGAAGATCAGCCCCAGCATTTT. Translated, it gives CASRRGREDQPQHF.

The rearrangement joins TRBV23-1 to TRBJ2-4; D ambiguous. TRBV23-1 belongs to the ORF category, with a function that is uncertain. CDR3 length equals 19 residues. Trimming removed 2 bases at V and 0 bases at J, with 20 bases between. CDR3 nucleotide sequence: TGCGCCAGCAGTCAACGCAAATCCGGCAATCCCCTAGCCAAAAACATTCAGTACTTC. Protein product: CASSQRKSGNPLAKNIQYF.

J is TRBJ1-5 and V is TRBV5-8; D possibly corresponds to TRBD1 (6 bases). The CDR3 extends over 14 amino acids. V shed 0 bases and J shed 6 bases, with 10 bases lying between them. Germline V gene lookup returns CDR1 SGHTS and CDR2 YDEGEE. The CDR3: CASSLGAGVQPQHF. CDR3 bases: TGTGCCAGCAGCTTGGGGGCAGGGGTTCAGCCCCAGCATTTT.

The V call is TRBV28, the J call TRBJ2-3, with D possibly TRBD1 on 6 matching bases. The germline V and J ends were trimmed by 3 bases and 1 base, with 11 bases remaining between them. The CDR3 loop spans 15 amino acids. Germline CDR1 and CDR2: MDHEN and SYDVKM. CDR3 nucleotides: TGTGCCAGCAGTTTTAGGGGGTTGGGCACAGATACGCAGTATTTT. Translated: CASSFRGLGTDTQYF.

The V and J genes are TRBV9 and TRBJ2-1, with 16 nucleotides matching TRBD2. J was trimmed by 7 bases and V by 4 bases; bases with no gene match: 5. Germline V CDR1 and CDR2: SGDLS, YYNGEE. The CDR3 is 16 residues long. This CDR3 is CASSRQGLAGGNEQFF. In nucleotides, the CDR3 is TGTGCCAGCAGCCGACAGGGACTAGCGGGAGGGAATGAGCAGTTCTTC.

The J gene is TRBJ1-1, the V gene TRBV6-6; 11 nucleotides agree with TRBD1. With V trimmed by 6 bases and J by 4 bases, 4 bases remained unmatched. The CDR3 has 14 amino acids. Per the germline V gene, CDR1 is MNHNY and CDR2 is SVGAGI (reference sequence). DNA for the CDR3: TGTGCCAGCAGGGACAGGGGGCGAGTCACTGAAGCTTTCTTT. This encodes CASRDRGRVTEAFF.

This chain links TRBV5-1 with TRBJ1-1; D might be TRBD1 (6 bases). There are 14 residues in the CDR3. V was shortened by 4 bases and J by 2 bases, with 12 bases between the two germline ends. Germline CDR1 reads SGHRS; CDR2 reads YFSETQ. CDR3 nucleotide sequence: TGCGCCAGCAGCATAGACAGGCTCAACACTGAAGCTTTCTTT. Amino acids: CASSIDRLNTEAFF. Full variable domain (outside the CDR3, taken from reference TRBV5-1 and TRBJ1-1): KAGVTQTPRYLIKTRGQQVTLSCSPISGHRSVSWYQQTPGQGLQFLFEYFSETQRNKGNFPGRFSGRQFSNSRSEMNVSTLELGDSALYLCASSIDRLNTEAFFGQGTRLTVV.

As DNA, the CDR3 is TGTGCCTGGAGTCTGGACAGGTACGAGCAGTACTTC. Protein sequence: CAWSLDRYEQYF. J is TRBJ2-7 and V is TRBV30; 7 nucleotides align to TRBD1. This CDR3 has 12 amino acids. After removal of 2 bases from V and 4 bases from J, the junction contained 2 bases not matched to a gene. Germline V gives CDR1 GTSNPN, CDR2 SVGIG (reference sequence).

The J gene is TRBJ2-7, the V gene TRBV7-2; D is uncertain. Germline V lookup: CDR1 SGHTA, CDR2 FQGNSA. V shed 2 bases and J shed 2 bases, with 7 bases lying between them. CDR3 length: 13 amino acids. The CDR3 region has the DNA TGTGCCAGCAGCTTACGGCAGACCTACGAGCAGTACTTC. The encoded protein is CASSLRQTYEQYF.

The chain links TRBV18 to TRBJ2-6; 7 bases match TRBD1. V was clipped by 1 base and J by 2 bases; unmatched bases: 5. Germline lookup yields CDR1 KGHSH and CDR2 LQKENI. This CDR3 has 17 amino acids. CDR3 residues: CASSPQPGGTGANVLTF. The CDR3 DNA follows: TGTGCCAGCTCACCACAGCCAGGGGGAACTGGGGCCAACGTCCTGACTTTC.

The chain combines TRBV7-3 with TRBJ2-3, with 9 bases lining up with TRBD1. The CDR3 runs to 15 residues. CDR1 and CDR2 (germline): SGHTA, FQGTGA. V gave up 5 bases and J gave up 4 bases; unmatched junction bases: 7. Here the CDR3 DNA reads TGTGCCAGCAGCCCTGGGACAGGGTTTTCAGATACGCAGTATTTT. It codes for CASSPGTGFSDTQYF.

In the case of this clone: The sample has other DNA sequences that encode this CDR3 too. The V call is TRBV7-9, the J call TRBJ2-1; D gene unclear. Trimming left V 2 bases short and J 8 bases short, with 4 bases between. In germline, CDR1 is SEHNR, CDR2 FQNEAQ (reference sequence). CDR3 length: 11 residues. CDR3 bases: TGTGCCAGCAGCTTATCCTATGAGCAGTTCTTC. The encoded protein is CASSLSYEQFF.

This clone was recorded a few times. J is TRBJ2-1 and V is TRBV11-2; D gene ambiguous. The CDR3 has 15 amino acids. V lost 1 base, J lost 13 bases, and 20 bases lay in between. In germline, CDR1 is SGHAT, CDR2 FQNNGV. The DNA for the CDR3 is TGTGCCAGCAGCTTAGGCCGGACGACCCGGGTCGTTCAGTTCTTC. Translation: CASSLGRTTRVVQFF. The entire variable domain, with the rest obtained from reference TRBV11-2 and TRBJ2-1, is as follows: EAGVAQSPRYKIIEKRQSVAFWCNPISGHATLYWYQQILGQGPKLLIQFQNNGVVDDSQLPKDRFSAERLKGVDSTLKIQPAKLEDSAVYLCASSLGRTTRVVQFFGPGTRLTVL.

The V call is TRBV6-5, the J call TRBJ2-5; possible D gene TRBD2, 6 bases. The germline V gene encodes CDR1 MNHEY and CDR2 SVGAGI. Between the trimmed V and J ends, which lost 7 bases and 3 bases, there was a span of 18 bases. This CDR3 contains 15 residues. The CDR3 nucleotides read TGTGCCAGCACCCCTCGCACTCGGGAGAAAGAGACCCAGTACTTC. Translation: CASTPRTREKETQYF.